The sample holds many counts of the clone carrying this T cell receptor beta chain. This CDR3 region has 14 residues. Trimming shortened V by 0 bases and J by 4 bases, and 9 bases separated the two germline ends. The source of the sample is a study of neurological immune-mediated disorders. The cDNA was generated by 5'RACE with 10-nucleotide random UMIs. Per sequencing run, 15-18 subjects together gave over 200 million TCR-beta sequences. TCRdb redid the calling of the 5' RACE reads with MiXCR, one entry per CDR3 protein. The table has fewer than 85,000 distinct CDR3 sequences, 15% to 20% seen once. As healthy controls, volunteers from a blood bank in Maryland, USA, were used. A total of 2 million PBMCs stored at -80 degrees C provided the unsorted libraries.

The sequence came from a woman aged 40 to 49 in good health. The chain combines TRBV12-3 or TRBV12-4 with TRBJ2-5, with D unclear. The material sequenced was PBMCs. The CDR3 is CASSLALVRETQYF. The CDR3 DNA reads as TGTGCCAGCAGTTTAGCGCTAGTCAGAGAGACCCAGTACTTC.